This TCR beta chain was captured by sequencing in a study of T-cell reconstitution after alpha-beta-depleted transplantation in children. Study results and limitations: At around two months after transplant, the alpha-beta T cells were reportedly derived from several hundred expanded clones that came from non-depleted graft cells. Newly made T cells mostly supplied T-cell counts and diversity one year after transplant. Some patients owed their high day-60 TCRbeta diversity to surviving recipient T cells and thymic progenitors.

V shed 5 bases and J 9 bases; nucleotides not matched to a gene: 5. This CDR3 region has 14 residues. In the case of this clonotype: The antigen is undetermined.

Using unique molecular identifiers, the investigators prepared the TCRbeta library. TCRdb used MiXCR to reprocess the PCR reads, holding one entry per CDR3 protein. The sample consists of around 600,000 distinct CDR3 sequences, 23% of them appearing once. The clonotype comes from a boy less than two years old who had a stem cell transplant for acute myeloid leukemia, so the T cells may come from the graft donor. The chain links TRBV12-3 or TRBV12-4 to TRBJ2-4; 12 bases are a match to TRBD2. The sequencing here drew on PBMCs, mostly from graft donor cells, taken 360 days after TCRalphabeta/CD19-depleted stem cell transplant. The DNA of the CDR3 is TGTGCCAGCAGTGAACTAGCGGGGGGATCCATTCAGTACTTC. Its translation is CASSELAGGSIQYF.